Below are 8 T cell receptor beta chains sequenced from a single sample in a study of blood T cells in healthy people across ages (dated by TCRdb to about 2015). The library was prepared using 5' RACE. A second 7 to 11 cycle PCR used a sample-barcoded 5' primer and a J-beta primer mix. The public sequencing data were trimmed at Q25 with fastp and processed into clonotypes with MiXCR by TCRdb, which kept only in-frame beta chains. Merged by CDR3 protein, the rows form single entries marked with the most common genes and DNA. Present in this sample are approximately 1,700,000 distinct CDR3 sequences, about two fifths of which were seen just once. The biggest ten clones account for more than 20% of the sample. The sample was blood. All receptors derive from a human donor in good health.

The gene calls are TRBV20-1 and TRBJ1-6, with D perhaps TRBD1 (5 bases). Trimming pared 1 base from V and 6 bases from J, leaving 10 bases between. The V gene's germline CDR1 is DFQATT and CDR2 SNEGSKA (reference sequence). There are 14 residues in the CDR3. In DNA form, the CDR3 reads TGCAGTGCTAGAGTGGGGACTCTTAATTCACCCCTCCACTTT. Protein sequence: CSARVGTLNSPLHF.

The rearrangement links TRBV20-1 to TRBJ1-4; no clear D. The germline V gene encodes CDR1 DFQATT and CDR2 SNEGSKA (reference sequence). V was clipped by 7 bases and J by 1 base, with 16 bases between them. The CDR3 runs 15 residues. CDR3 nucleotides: TGCAGTGTCTCTCCCCGGATGGGAACTAATGAAAAACTGTTTTTT. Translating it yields CSVSPRMGTNEKLFF.

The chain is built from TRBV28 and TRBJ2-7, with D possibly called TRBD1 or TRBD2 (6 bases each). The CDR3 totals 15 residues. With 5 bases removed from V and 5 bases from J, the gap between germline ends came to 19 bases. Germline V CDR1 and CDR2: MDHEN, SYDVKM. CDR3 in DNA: TGTGCCAGCAGTATAGAACAGGGAGTAGCGGACGAGCAGTACTTC. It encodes CASSIEQGVADEQYF.

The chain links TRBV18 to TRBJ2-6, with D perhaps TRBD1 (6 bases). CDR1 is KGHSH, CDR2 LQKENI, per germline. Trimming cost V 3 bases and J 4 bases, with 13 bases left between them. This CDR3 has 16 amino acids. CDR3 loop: CASSPTAGVGANVLTF. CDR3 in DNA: TGTGCCAGCTCACCGACGGCAGGGGTCGGGGCCAACGTCCTGACTTTC.

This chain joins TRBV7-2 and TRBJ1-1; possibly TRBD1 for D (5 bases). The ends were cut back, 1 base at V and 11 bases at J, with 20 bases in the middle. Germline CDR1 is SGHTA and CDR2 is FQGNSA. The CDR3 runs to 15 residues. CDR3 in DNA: TGTGCCAGCAGCTTAGGCCCCAGGGAATCAGGATTCGCTTTCTTT. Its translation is CASSLGPRESGFAFF.

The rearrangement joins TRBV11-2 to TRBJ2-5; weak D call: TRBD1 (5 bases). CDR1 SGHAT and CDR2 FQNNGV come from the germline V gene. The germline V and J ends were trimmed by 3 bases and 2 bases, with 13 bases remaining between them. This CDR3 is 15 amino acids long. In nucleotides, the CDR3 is TGTGCCAGCAGCTTTCGTCGACAGATTCAAGAGACCCAGTACTTC. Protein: CASSFRRQIQETQYF.

This CDR3 is CASSPGTGGLAGEKLFF. The DNA for the CDR3 is TGTGCCAGCAGCCCTGGGACAGGGGGTCTCGCGGGAGAAAAACTGTTTTTT. V is TRBV7-2 and J is TRBJ1-4; 11 nucleotides agree with TRBD1. Germline CDR1 SGHTA, CDR2 FQGNSA. The length of the CDR3 is 17 residues. J lost 8 bases, V lost 5 bases, and 13 bases had no gene match. The whole variable domain, filled in from reference TRBV7-2 and TRBJ1-4, reads GAGVSQSPSNKVTEKGKDVELRCDPISGHTALYWYRQSLGQGLEFLIYFQGNSAPDKSGLPSDRFSAERTGGSVSTLTIQRTQQEDSAVYLCASSPGTGGLAGEKLFFGSGTQLSVL.

For the CDR3, the DNA is TGTGCCAGCGCGACAGGATACTCCTACAATGAGCAGTTCTTC. Translated: CASATGYSYNEQFF. The gene calls are TRBV2 and TRBJ2-1; D perhaps matches TRBD1 (6 bases). CDR3 length: 14 residues. Trimming shortened V by 8 bases and J by 0 bases, and 11 bases separated the two germline ends. Germline loops: CDR1 SNHLY, CDR2 FYNNEI.